The clone carrying this T cell receptor beta chain turned up a few times. Its cognate antigen is unknown. This entry is derived from a study of early T cells in non-severe SARS-CoV-2 infection. For the study at large: The chains were unpaired, and the sequenced material was bulk RNA from unsorted whole blood. Study observations and caveats: Matching against VDJdb likely underestimated virus-specific expansions, favoring anti-spike CD8.

The library protocol tagged individual cDNA molecules with unique molecular identifiers. Each CDR3 protein gets one entry after TCRdb re-called the 5' RACE reads with MiXCR. The sample consists of about 110,000 distinct CDR3 sequences, roughly an eighth of them appearing once. The germline V gene encodes CDR1 SGHDT and CDR2 YYEEEE. The CDR3 runs to 13 residues. V lost 0 bases, J lost 5 bases, and 9 bases lay in between. The material sequenced was whole blood. This TCR derives from an adult who was a healthcare worker with PCR-confirmed SARS-CoV-2 infection or an uninfected control (not recorded which). The chain employs TRBV5-6 and TRBJ2-7; maybe TRBD1 (6 bases). CDR3 sequence: CASSLAGHNEQYF. CDR3 DNA sequence: TGTGCCAGCAGCTTGGCGGGACACAACGAGCAGTACTTC.